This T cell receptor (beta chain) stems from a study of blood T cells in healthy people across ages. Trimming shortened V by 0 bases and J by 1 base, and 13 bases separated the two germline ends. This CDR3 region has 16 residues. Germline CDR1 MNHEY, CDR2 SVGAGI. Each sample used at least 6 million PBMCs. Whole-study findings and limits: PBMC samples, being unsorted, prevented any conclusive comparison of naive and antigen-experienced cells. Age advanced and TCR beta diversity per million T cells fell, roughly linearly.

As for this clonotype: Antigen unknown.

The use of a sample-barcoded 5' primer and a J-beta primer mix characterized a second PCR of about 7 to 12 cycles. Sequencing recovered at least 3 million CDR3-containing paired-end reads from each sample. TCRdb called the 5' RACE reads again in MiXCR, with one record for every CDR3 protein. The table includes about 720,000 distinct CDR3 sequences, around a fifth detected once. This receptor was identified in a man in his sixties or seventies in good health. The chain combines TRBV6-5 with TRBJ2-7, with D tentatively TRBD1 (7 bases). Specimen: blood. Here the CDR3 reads CASSYSVAGQSYEQYF. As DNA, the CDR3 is TGTGCCAGCAGTTACTCTGTGGCGGGACAGTCCTACGAGCAGTACTTC.